The source of this TCR beta chain is a study of regulatory T cells in long-lasting Graves disease. TCR beta libraries were built with iRepertoire HTBI primers and Arm-PCR of CDR3 regions. One entry per CDR3 protein results from TCRdb running MiXCR on the multiplex PCR reads. The table records 400,000 to 450,000 distinct CDR3 sequences, roughly 17% of them present only once. Sample time point: newly diagnosed GD, antithyroid drugs for less than 3 months. Scientists built the TCR library using RNA that was extracted from PBMCs. This clonotype was seen a few times. This CDR3 has 15 residues. The V end lost 10 bases, the J end lost 2 bases, and 18 bases lay between the germline ends. Germline CDR1 reads MNHEY; CDR2 reads SVGEGT. The same specimen was also included in a second study, on T cells in Graves' hyperthyroidism and ophthalmopathy. That publication notes: A patient was excluded if there was uncontrolled infection, other autoimmune disease, pregnancy or lactation. The model identified upcoming ophthalmopathy a median about 6.5 months ahead of onset.

This receptor was obtained from a woman in her 30s with Graves disease. The specimen was peripheral blood mononuclear cells (PBMCs), collected at new diagnosis, from a patient treated with antithyroid drugs. This chain joins TRBV6-2 or TRBV6-3 and TRBJ2-1; possibly TRBD2 for D (6 bases). CDR3 nucleotides: TGTGCCACCGCCTCCGAGGGAGGTGCCTACAATGAGCAGTTCTTC. Protein: CATASEGGAYNEQFF.